This TCR beta chain was sequenced in a study of tumor-infiltrating lymphocytes in primary liver carcinoma. cDNA specific to TCR beta was made from 500 ng of total RNA, with a constant-region primer employed for priming. Construction of TCR beta libraries relied on three successive nested multiplex PCR rounds employing slightly modified ARM-PCR. A C-beta reverse primer and TRBV1-TRBV30 forward primers served in each of the first two PCR rounds, at about 10 cycles apiece. TCRdb re-called the multiplex PCR reads with MiXCR, one entry per CDR3 protein. The sample records about 320,000 distinct CDR3 sequences, 65% being singletons. This CDR3 comprises 12 residues. V was pared by 6 bases and J by 7 bases, with 10 bases between. CDR1 and CDR2 (germline): MDHEN, SYDVKM. The authors took blood RNA from unsorted whole blood and also extracted germline DNA. Only one count was recorded for this clonotype.

Material: peripheral blood. This chain joins TRBV28 and TRBJ1-5; D is undetermined. The TCR sequence derives from a man aged 40-49 years with primary liver carcinoma and hepatitis B virus infection. In DNA, the CDR3 is TGTGCCAGCAGCCTAGTCATGCAGCCCCAGCATTTT. Its protein product is CASSLVMQPQHF.